This passage covers 10 T cell receptor beta chains from one sample sequenced in a study of human T cells and chemical hapten exposure. The time point is: patch test 1, 2 weeks after DPC sensitization. Treatment defined: therapeutic diphenylcyclopropenone sensitization with weekly scalp DPC. In TCRdb, the RACE reads were re-called with MiXCR into one record per CDR3 protein. The data show some 80,000 distinct CDR3 sequences, with about 10% seen just once and approximately 4.4% held by the top ten. Sequences were derived from whole blood, sampled in connection with sensitization to the hapten diphenylcyclopropenone (DPC). The receptor source for this set is a woman aged 50 to 65 with alopecia areata. Some clones in this sample may be carry-over from other donors' samples.

This clonotype was detected only a few times. The rearrangement links TRBV2 to TRBJ2-7; TRBD1 matches 9 bases. V lost 6 bases to trimming and J lost 3 bases; unmatched junction nucleotides: 3. The CDR3 is made up of 13 amino acids. Germline V gives CDR1 SNHLY, CDR2 FYNNEI. The CDR3: CASRGTGFYEQYF. In DNA, the CDR3 is TGTGCCAGCAGAGGGACAGGGTTCTACGAGCAGTACTTC.

This clonotype was seen ten or more times. CDR3 coding DNA: TGTGCCAGCTCCTGGAGGGGGGAAGAGCAGTACTTC. The encoded protein is CASSWRGEEQYF. The chain links TRBV27 to TRBJ2-7; D assignment may be TRBD1 or TRBD2 (6 bases each). The CDR3 totals 12 residues. The V end lost 8 bases, the J end lost 7 bases, and 15 bases lay between the germline ends. The germline gives CDR1 MNHEY, CDR2 SMNVEV (reference sequence).

This clonotype was detected ten times or more. The chain has TRBV29-1 and TRBJ2-5; D uncertain. CDR3 size: 12 residues. CDR1 is SQVTM, CDR2 ANQGSEA, per germline. Trimming left V 6 bases short and J 5 bases short, with 13 bases between. The CDR3 bases are TGCAGCGTCGGTCCCCGCAGCGAGACCCAGTACTTC. It specifies CSVGPRSETQYF.

This clonotype was counted ten times or more. V is TRBV11-2 and J is TRBJ2-4; D gene unclear. The germline V and J ends were trimmed by 4 bases and 9 bases, with 7 bases remaining between them. The CDR3 extends over 11 amino acids. Germline V gene lookup returns CDR1 SGHAT and CDR2 FQNNGV. The CDR3 loop is CASSWMGIQYF. CDR3 sequence (DNA): TGTGCCAGCAGCTGGATGGGCATTCAGTACTTC.

This clonotype was picked up many times. The chain employs TRBV7-2 and TRBJ2-7; 7 nucleotides match TRBD2. Losses at the gene ends were 1 base for V and 6 bases for J; bases not matched to a gene: 3. CDR3 size: 13 residues. From germline, CDR1 is SGHTA and CDR2 FQGNSA. CDR3 in amino acids: CASSLEAGFEQYF. CDR3 in DNA: TGTGCCAGCAGCTTAGAAGCGGGGTTCGAGCAGTACTTC.

In this sample, this clonotype turned up many times. The V and J genes are TRBV7-3 and TRBJ2-1; a possible D gene is TRBD2 (6 bases). Germline V CDR1 and CDR2: SGHTA, FQGTGA. CDR3 size: 16 residues. V lost 0 bases and J lost 3, with 12 bases in between. DNA for the CDR3: TGTGCCAGCAGCTTAACCGTGGGGGGTAACTACAATGAGCAGTTCTTC. Protein product: CASSLTVGGNYNEQFF. Full variable domain (rest looked up from reference TRBV7-3 and TRBJ2-1): GAGVSQTPSNKVTEKGKYVELRCDPISGHTALYWYRQSLGQGPEFLIYFQGTGAADDSGLPNDRFFAVRPEGSVSTLKIQRTERGDSAVYLCASSLTVGGNYNEQFFGPGTRLTVL.

There are many counts of this clonotype. The V and J genes are TRBV7-3 and TRBJ1-5, with D uncertain. The CDR3 has 13 residues. Looked up from germline, CDR1 is SGHTA and CDR2 is FQGTGA. Between the trimmed V and J ends, which lost 2 bases and 7 bases, there was a span of 9 bases. The CDR3 nucleotides read TGTGCCAGCAGCTTAGGCTCTGGGCAGCCCCAGCATTTT. Protein product: CASSLGSGQPQHF.

This clonotype was seen more than once but under ten times. This chain links TRBV27 with TRBJ1-5; D gene unclear. From germline, CDR1 is MNHEY and CDR2 SMNVEV (reference sequence). The CDR3 has 14 residues. Trimming left V 4 bases short and J 0 bases short, with 7 bases between. The CDR3 DNA follows: TGTGCCAGCAGTTCTTTGGGTAGCAATCAGCCCCAGCATTTT. This encodes CASSSLGSNQPQHF.

This clonotype was counted at least ten times. CDR3 sequence reads: CASSPEAGSSTDTQYF. CDR3 coding DNA: TGTGCCAGCAGTCCGGAGGCGGGTTCCAGCACAGATACGCAGTATTTT. The chain employs TRBV12-3 or TRBV12-4 and TRBJ2-3; maybe TRBD2 (5 bases). V lost 5 bases and J lost 0, with 15 bases in between. The CDR3 runs 16 residues.

At least ten counts were recorded for this clonotype. V gene TRBV7-2 combines with J gene TRBJ2-7; D unresolved. CDR3 length: 15 residues. The V end was cut by 2 bases, the J end by 1 base, with 12 bases between. Germline V gives CDR1 SGHTA, CDR2 FQGNSA. The CDR3 DNA follows: TGTGCCAGCAGCTTAAACTGGGAAAAATCCTACGAGCAGTACTTC. Protein: CASSLNWEKSYEQYF.